These 27 T cell receptor beta chains share one sample of origin, sequenced in a study of blood T cell repertoires in COVID-19. Data came from immunoSEQ multiplex PCR; TCRdb stores just in-frame clones and leaves some out. The sample shows approximately 150,000 clones, about 80% of them seen only once. The sequenced material came from peripheral blood. These receptors were taken from a woman in her seventies with acute or convalescent COVID-19.

The chain employs TRBV7-2 and TRBJ2-2; 7 nucleotides align to TRBD2. CDR1 and CDR2 (germline): SGHTA, FQGNSA. The CDR3 runs to 18 residues. The J segment lost 2 bases and the V segment lost 2 bases, leaving 11 bases of the junction unmatched. The chain's CDR3 is CASSLRALRGLNTGELFF. The DNA for the CDR3 is TGTGCCAGCAGCTTAAGGGCGCTTAGGGGACTAAACACCGGGGAGCTGTTTTTT.

CDR3 residues: CASSLLSSGGYNEQFF. The CDR3 nucleotides are TGCGCCAGCAGCTTATTATCTAGCGGGGGGTACAATGAGCAGTTCTTC. This chain connects TRBV5-1 to TRBJ2-1; 11 bases fit TRBD2. Germline CDR1 is SGHRS and CDR2 is YFSETQ. The V segment lost 2 bases and the J segment 4 bases; nucleotides outside the gene matches: 5. The CDR3 is made up of 16 amino acids.

V and J are TRBV4-2 and TRBJ1-1; D gene ambiguous. The V and J ends lost 0 bases and 2 bases respectively, with 4 bases between them. In germline, CDR1 is LGHNA, CDR2 YNFKEQ. The CDR3 extends over 13 amino acids. CDR3 protein: CASSQDSNTEAFF. The CDR3 bases are TGTGCCAGCAGCCAAGATAGCAACACTGAAGCTTTCTTT.

The chain employs TRBV6-2 or TRBV6-3 and TRBJ2-1; 7 bases agree with TRBD2. Germline values: CDR1 MNHEY, CDR2 SVGEGT. The V segment lost 0 bases and the J segment 0 bases; nucleotides outside the gene matches: 2. The CDR3 extends over 16 amino acids. The CDR3 spells CASSYSRGSSYNEQFF. CDR3 nucleotide sequence: TGTGCCAGCAGTTACTCGCGGGGGAGCTCCTACAATGAGCAGTTCTTC.

The chain carries TRBV28 and TRBJ1-2; 8 positions match TRBD1. This CDR3 has 13 amino acids. CDR1 and CDR2 from the germline V gene are MDHEN and SYDVKM. V dropped 6 bases and J dropped 4; count of bases not matched to a gene: 4. CDR3 protein: CASSRTGGYGYTF. DNA of the CDR3: TGTGCCAGCAGCCGTACAGGGGGCTATGGCTACACCTTC.

V and J are TRBV9 and TRBJ2-7; 8 nucleotides match TRBD1. The CDR3 runs 13 residues. CDR1 and CDR2 (germline): SGDLS, YYNGEE. J gave up 6 bases and V 4 bases, and 6 bases lay outside the gene matches. CDR3 nucleotide sequence: TGTGCCAGCAGCCCAGGACAGGGAACCGAGCAGTACTTC. Protein sequence: CASSPGQGTEQYF.

The chain joins TRBV6-5 to TRBJ1-5, with 11 bases fitting TRBD1. Germline assignment: CDR1 MNHEY and CDR2 SVGAGI. The CDR3 covers 14 residues. The trim removed 7 bases at V and 11 bases at J, leaving 10 bases unmatched. CDR3 DNA sequence: TGTGCCAGCACCGAAAGGGACAGGGGGTCTACCCAGCATTTT. Translation: CASTERDRGSTQHF.

The rearrangement uses TRBV2 and TRBJ2-5; 11 nucleotides match TRBD1. The length of the CDR3 is 16 residues. The J segment lost 7 bases and the V segment lost 1 base, leaving 8 bases of the junction unmatched. Germline-derived CDR1 and CDR2 are SNHLY and FYNNEI. The CDR3 DNA sequence: TGTGCCAGCAGTGAAGGGACAGGGGGCGCGTATGGGACCCAGTACTTC. This gives the protein CASSEGTGGAYGTQYF.

The chain is built from TRBV5-4 and TRBJ1-4; D is perhaps TRBD1 (6 bases). Trimming took 2 bases from V and 11 from J, leaving 19 bases between them. Germline V gene data show CDR1 as SGHNT and CDR2 as YYREEE (reference sequence). The CDR3 sequence is 15 residues long. The CDR3 sequence: CASSFTGGRIGKLFF. CDR3 bases: TGTGCCAGCAGCTTTACGGGGGGGCGAATTGGGAAACTGTTTTTT.

This chain joins TRBV7-9 and TRBJ1-1; 7 bases map to TRBD1. CDR1 and CDR2 from the germline V gene are SEHNR and FQNEAQ (reference sequence). J was trimmed by 11 bases and V by 3 bases; bases with no gene match: 6. CDR3 length: 12 residues. This chain's CDR3 is CASSFLRGWAFF. In DNA form, the CDR3 reads TGTGCCAGCAGCTTCCTCAGGGGGTGGGCTTTCTTT.

This clone was observed a few times. V usage is TRBV4-1 and J usage is TRBJ2-7; D may be TRBD1 (7 bases). The CDR3 contains 15 residues. Per germline, CDR1 MGHRA and CDR2 YSYEKL. V shed 0 bases and J shed 6 bases, with 15 bases lying between them. The CDR3 loop reads CASSQDPDRDFEQYF. CDR3 nucleotides: TGCGCCAGCAGCCAAGATCCAGACAGGGACTTCGAGCAGTACTTC.

This clone was seen a handful of times. The rearrangement uses TRBV9 and TRBJ2-5, with TRBD1 identical over 7 bases. J gave up 4 bases and V 1 base, and 10 bases lay outside the gene matches. The CDR3 length is 16 residues. The germline gives CDR1 SGDLS, CDR2 YYNGEE. Here the CDR3 reads CASSVPGTGDRETQYF. Written as DNA, the CDR3 is TGTGCCAGCAGCGTACCTGGAACAGGGGATCGAGAGACCCAGTACTTC.

In this sample, this clone turned up a few times. The chain combines TRBV5-1 with TRBJ2-1, with D perhaps TRBD2 (5 bases). V was cut by 7 bases and J by 0 bases, with 14 bases left in between. Germline V lookup: CDR1 SGHRS, CDR2 YFSETQ. CDR3 length: 15 residues. This CDR3 is CASGLDLSSYNEQFF. The CDR3, as DNA: TGCGCCAGCGGACTGGACTTAAGCTCCTACAATGAGCAGTTCTTC.

The rearrangement uses TRBV28 and TRBJ2-7; 8 bases align to TRBD1. In germline, CDR1 is MDHEN, CDR2 SYDVKM. This CDR3 is built from 14 residues. Trimming cost V 7 bases and J 6 bases; bases outside gene matches: 11. The CDR3 is CASTGQDRVGEQYF. CDR3 bases: TGTGCCAGCACAGGGCAGGACAGGGTGGGCGAGCAGTACTTC.

The V call is TRBV11-2, the J call TRBJ1-6, with 8 positions matching TRBD1. V was pared by 5 bases and J by 10 bases, with 13 bases of the junction left unmatched. Per germline, CDR1 SGHAT and CDR2 FQNNGV. The CDR3 spans 16 residues. The CDR3 DNA reads TGTGCCAGCAGCCAGAAACGGACAGGGTGGGACTCACCCCTCCACTTT. It yields the protein CASSQKRTGWDSPLHF.

This rearrangement joins TRBV24-1 to TRBJ2-1, with 14 positions matching TRBD2. Per the germline V gene, CDR1 is KGHDR and CDR2 is SFDVKD. The CDR3 runs to 19 residues. The J segment lost 6 bases and the V segment lost 3 bases, leaving 12 bases of the junction unmatched. The CDR3 sequence: CATSDPGTSGGASGNEQFF. The CDR3 DNA follows: TGTGCCACCAGTGATCCCGGGACTAGCGGGGGCGCGTCGGGCAATGAGCAGTTCTTC.

The rearrangement links TRBV5-1 to TRBJ1-2; 10 positions agree with TRBD1. This CDR3 has 14 amino acids. The V and J ends lost 0 bases and 4 bases, in that order; junction bases with no gene match: 0. Per the germline V gene, CDR1 is SGHRS and CDR2 is YFSETQ. The CDR3 coding sequence is TGCGCCAGCAGCTTGGGGGACAGGGGCTATGGCTACACCTTC. This gives the protein CASSLGDRGYGYTF.

The chain couples TRBV25-1 to TRBJ2-1, with D uncertain. Germline-derived CDR1 and CDR2 are MGHDK and SYGVNS. Trimming took 2 bases from V and 10 from J, leaving 6 bases between them. CDR3 length equals 11 residues. The CDR3 region is CASSELLEQFF. CDR3 in DNA: TGTGCCAGCAGTGAACTACTAGAGCAGTTCTTC.

This clone was seen only once. This chain uses TRBV19 with TRBJ1-5, with a possible D match to TRBD1 (5 bases). The germline V gene encodes CDR1 LNHDA and CDR2 SQIVND (reference sequence). This CDR3 has 19 residues. Trimming removed 8 bases at V and 0 bases at J, with 26 bases between. The CDR3 loop is CASGDLTALPLNSNQPQHF. The CDR3 DNA sequence: TGTGCCAGTGGAGACTTGACAGCCTTACCTTTGAATAGCAATCAGCCCCAGCATTTT.

The V gene is TRBV10-3, the J gene TRBJ2-5, with TRBD2 matching 12 bases. Germline loops: CDR1 ENHRY, CDR2 SYGVKD. CDR3 length: 17 residues. Trimming removed 2 bases from V and 2 bases from J; junction bases left unmatched: 6. CDR3 region: CAISERASGGAQETQYF. The CDR3 DNA reads TGTGCCATCAGTGAGAGGGCTAGCGGGGGGGCGCAAGAGACCCAGTACTTC.

The V and J genes are TRBV4-3 and TRBJ2-2; TRBD2 matches 9 bases. This CDR3 contains 15 residues. J was trimmed by 6 bases and V by 0 bases; bases with no gene match: 2. The V gene's germline CDR1 is LGHNA and CDR2 YSLEER. CDR3 nucleotides: TGCGCCAGCAGCCAAGAGCGGGGGGGGGCCGGGGAGCTGTTTTTT. This translates into CASSQERGGAGELFF.

The rearrangement links TRBV19 to TRBJ2-2, with TRBD2 matching over 7 bases. V lost 3 bases and J lost 6; bases outside the gene matches: 4. The germline CDR1 and CDR2 sequences are LNHDA and SQIVND (reference sequence). CDR3 size: 14 residues. The CDR3 coding sequence is TGTGCCAGTAGTATGATGGCGGGAGCCGGGGAGCTGTTTTTT. It translates to CASSMMAGAGELFF.

The gene calls are TRBV27 and TRBJ1-6; D is perhaps TRBD1 (6 bases). Germline-derived CDR1 and CDR2 are MNHEY and SMNVEV (reference sequence). V dropped 7 bases and J dropped 7 bases, with 8 bases sitting between them. The CDR3 spans 12 residues. The CDR3 DNA reads as TGTGCCAGCACCGACAGGAATTCACCCCTCCACTTT. It translates to CASTDRNSPLHF.

The rearrangement joins TRBV7-2 to TRBJ1-1; D is undetermined. V lost 1 base to trimming and J lost 0 bases, with 6 bases between them. The CDR3 is made up of 14 amino acids. Per germline, CDR1 SGHTA and CDR2 FQGNSA. The CDR3 region is CASSLGRLNTEAFF. CDR3 bases: TGTGCCAGCAGCTTAGGCAGGTTGAACACTGAAGCTTTCTTT.

This chain joins TRBV29-1 and TRBJ1-3, with D uncertain. This CDR3 has 14 residues. V was pared by 1 base and J by 2 bases, with 9 bases between. CDR1 is SQVTM, CDR2 ANQGSEA, per germline. DNA of the CDR3: TGCAGCGTTGAAGTCGGCAGGCCTGGAAACACCATATATTTT. Encoded protein: CSVEVGRPGNTIYF.

CDR3 coding DNA: TGTGCCAGCAGCGTAGCGGGTGATACCTACAATGAGCAGTTCTTC. Amino acid sequence: CASSVAGDTYNEQFF. The V call is TRBV9, the J call TRBJ2-1, with D unresolved. CDR1 is SGDLS and CDR2 is YYNGEE in the germline V gene. The CDR3 covers 15 residues. The V gene lost 0 bases and the J gene lost 2 bases, with 9 bases spanning the gap. Combining the CDR3 with reference TRBV9 and TRBJ2-1 gives the whole variable domain DSGVTQTPKHLITATGQRVTLRCSPRSGDLSVYWYQQSLDQGLQFLIQYYNGEERAKGNILERFSAQQFPDLHSELNLSSLELGDSALYFCASSVAGDTYNEQFFGPGTRLTVL.

To note about this clone: Other DNA sequences from this sample encode an identical CDR3 as well. The chain recombines TRBV30 with TRBJ1-2; a weak D match, TRBD1 (5 bases). V lost 0 bases and J lost 5, with 7 bases in between. This CDR3 region has 12 residues. Germline V gives CDR1 GTSNPN, CDR2 SVGIG (reference sequence). CDR3 loop: CAWSVGGYGYTF. The DNA for the CDR3 is TGTGCCTGGAGTGTCGGGGGTTATGGCTACACCTTC.